Each of the 32 T cell receptor beta chains below was sequenced from the same sample in a study of CD8 T cell repertoires and HIV-1 epitope variants. Clones were read by immunoSEQ multiplex PCR, and TCRdb kept only the in-frame ones, dropping some. The top ten clones hold around 40% of a sample with 4,000 to 5,000 clones, over 60% of them seen once. Antigen specificity for these receptors is unknown. Sequencing used cultured CD8+ T cells derived from PBMCs. The receptors were sampled from a male donor with HIV.

This chain joins TRBV20-1 and TRBJ2-2; D unclear. The germline V gene has CDR1 DFQATT and CDR2 SNEGSKA (reference sequence). The CDR3 contains 10 residues. The germline V and J ends were trimmed by 6 bases and 5 bases, with 4 bases remaining between them. DNA for the CDR3: TGCAGTGCCAAGACCGGGGAGCTGTTTTTT. Residues: CSAKTGELFF.

V is TRBV6-4 and J is TRBJ2-1; 8 bases are a match to TRBD2. This CDR3 region has 15 residues. Germline CDR1 MRHNA, CDR2 SNTAGT. V lost 4 bases, J lost 0 bases, and 2 bases stayed unmatched. CDR3 nucleotide sequence: TGTGCCAGCAGTGTTAGCGGGATCTCCTACAATGAGCAGTTCTTC. Its protein is CASSVSGISYNEQFF.

This clone was counted only a few times. V and J are TRBV7-9 and TRBJ2-2; TRBD1 aligns across 10 bases. The CDR3 contains 16 residues. The junction had 6 bases not matched to a gene; V was cut back by 4 bases and J by 4 bases. The V gene's germline CDR1 is SEHNR and CDR2 FQNEAQ (reference sequence). The DNA of the CDR3 is TGTGCCAGCAGCTCAGGGACAGGGGAACTCACCGGGGAGCTGTTTTTT. This encodes CASSSGTGELTGELFF.

This clone appeared a single time. The CDR3 sequence: CASSSGHEAFF. The CDR3, as DNA: TGTGCCAGCAGCTCAGGGCATGAAGCTTTCTTT. This chain uses TRBV13 with TRBJ1-1; perhaps TRBD1 as D (5 bases). Germline V lookup: CDR1 PRHDT, CDR2 FYEKMQ (reference sequence). The CDR3 is 11 amino acids. Trimming left V 4 bases short and J 7 bases short, with 7 bases between. Using reference TRBV13 and TRBJ1-1 for the parts outside the CDR3, the full variable domain is AAGVIQSPRHLIKEKRETATLKCYPIPRHDTVYWYQQGPGQDPQFLISFYEKMQSDKGSIPDRFSAQQFSDYHSELNMSSLELGDSALYFCASSSGHEAFFGQGTRLTVV.

The chain couples TRBV5-1 to TRBJ1-4; D is perhaps TRBD1 (5 bases). V gave up 2 bases and J gave up 5 bases, with 10 bases separating them. There are 14 residues in the CDR3. Germline assignment: CDR1 SGHRS and CDR2 YFSETQ. The CDR3 DNA is TGCGCCAGCAGCTTCTCAGGGCCCAATGAAAAACTGTTTTTT. It is translated as CASSFSGPNEKLFF.

This chain connects TRBV6-1 to TRBJ2-7; D may be TRBD1 (5 bases). The length of the CDR3 is 12 residues. CDR1 is MNHNS and CDR2 is SASEGT in the germline V gene. V dropped 10 bases and J dropped 5 bases, with 15 bases sitting between them. This chain's CDR3 is CATSPGMDEQYF. In nucleotides, the CDR3 is TGTGCCACGAGCCCAGGGATGGACGAGCAGTACTTC.

This clone was detected only once. J is TRBJ2-1 and V is TRBV4-1; D may be TRBD1 (6 bases). Trimming removed 4 bases from V and 8 bases from J, with 15 bases in between. Germline V gene data show CDR1 as MGHRA and CDR2 as YSYEKL. The CDR3 runs 14 residues. The CDR3 nucleotides read TGCGCCAGCAGCCTTGGCCAGGGGCTCGATGAGCAGTTCTTC. Protein product: CASSLGQGLDEQFF.

This clone appeared a few times. The V gene is TRBV7-2, the J gene TRBJ2-1; maybe TRBD2 (5 bases). V was trimmed by 5 bases and J by 6 bases, leaving 14 bases between them. The V gene's germline CDR1 is SGHTA and CDR2 FQGNSA. CDR3 length: 14 residues. The CDR3: CASSTVRETNEQFF. The DNA for the CDR3 is TGTGCCAGCAGCACTGTTCGGGAAACCAATGAGCAGTTCTTC.

Worth noting for this clone: One end of the junction fails to match germline, which may point to a read error. J is TRBJ2-1 and V is TRBV4-1, with D possibly matching TRBD2 (6 bases). Germline V gene lookup returns CDR1 MGHRA and CDR2 YSYEKL. This CDR3 spans 14 amino acids. The CDR3 spells CASSQDQVGSIPLF. CDR3 nucleotide sequence: TGCGCCAGCAGCCAAGATCAGGTCGGGAGTATTCCACTCTTC.

This clone was recorded a few times. The chain employs TRBV18 and TRBJ2-7; perhaps TRBD1 as D (6 bases). This CDR3 is built from 16 residues. Trimming left V 1 base short and J 2 bases short, with 15 bases between. Germline V lookup: CDR1 KGHSH, CDR2 LQKENI. CDR3 amino acids: CASSPQFGQGPYEQYF. The CDR3 nucleotides are TGTGCCAGCTCACCACAGTTTGGGCAGGGGCCCTACGAGCAGTACTTC.

The chain carries TRBV4-3 and TRBJ1-4; TRBD1 aligns across 10 bases. The V gene end was trimmed by 0 bases and the J gene end by 11 bases; junction bases not matched to a gene: 9. Per germline, CDR1 LGHNA and CDR2 YSLEER. This CDR3 spans 16 amino acids. DNA of the CDR3: TGCGCCAGCAGCCAAGATTTGCCCGGACAGGGGGAGAAACTGTTTTTT. Translated: CASSQDLPGQGEKLFF.

The CDR3 DNA reads as TGTGCCAGCAGTCCCGATAGCGGGAATCCGGGCTACGAGCAGTACTTC. It encodes CASSPDSGNPGYEQYF. The chain joins TRBV6-6 to TRBJ2-7; 8 positions match TRBD2. V lost 5 bases, J lost 3 bases, and 12 bases stayed unmatched. CDR1 is MNHNY and CDR2 is SVGAGI in the germline V gene (reference sequence). The CDR3 has 16 residues.

This clone turned up a few times. This chain links TRBV30 with TRBJ1-6; D call uncertain. The CDR3 consists of 14 residues. CDR1 is GTSNPN, CDR2 SVGIG, per germline (reference sequence). CDR3 loop: CALEEKGSFSPLHF. In DNA form, the CDR3 reads TGTGCGCTGGAAGAGAAGGGTAGTTTTTCACCCCTCCACTTT. Filled out from reference TRBV30 and TRBJ1-6, the complete variable domain reads SQTIHQWPATLVQPVGSPLSLECTVEGTSNPNLYWYRQAAGRGLQLLFYSVGIGQISSEVPQNLSASRPQDRQFILSSKKLLLSDSGFYLCALEEKGSFSPLHFGNGTRLTVT.

V and J are TRBV10-3 and TRBJ2-7, with 7 nucleotides matching TRBD1. There are 11 residues in the CDR3. V was clipped by 9 bases and J by 3 bases; unmatched bases: 2. CDR1 ENHRY and CDR2 SYGVKD come from the germline V gene. The CDR3 DNA is TGTGCCATGGGACAGAACTACGAGCAGTACTTC. Encoded protein: CAMGQNYEQYF.

This clone ranks as large. The J gene is TRBJ2-7, the V gene TRBV27; tentatively, D is TRBD1 or TRBD2 (5 bases each). Germline CDR1 MNHEY, CDR2 SMNVEV (reference sequence). With 0 bases removed from V and 0 bases from J, the gap between germline ends came to 12 bases. The CDR3 is 16 residues long. CDR3 nucleotide sequence: TGTGCCAGCAGTTTATCGGTTGGGACGTACTCCTACGAGCAGTACTTC. Encoded protein: CASSLSVGTYSYEQYF.

The chain's CDR3 is CASSYSMTYEYEQYF. Written as DNA, the CDR3 is TGTGCCAGCAGTTACTCGATGACTTACGAGTACGAGCAGTACTTC. This sequence joins TRBV6-6 and TRBJ2-7; unclear D gene. V lost 0 bases, J lost 4 bases, and 13 bases lay in between. This CDR3 is built from 15 residues. The germline gives CDR1 MNHNY, CDR2 SVGAGI (reference sequence).

The chain uses TRBV27 and TRBJ2-1; D ambiguous. V lost 2 bases and J 7 bases, leaving 9 bases between the germline ends. Per the germline V gene, CDR1 is MNHEY and CDR2 is SMNVEV (reference sequence). This CDR3 region has 13 residues. The chain's CDR3 is CASSLGNLNEQFF. The CDR3 nucleotides are TGTGCCAGCAGTTTAGGGAATTTGAATGAGCAGTTCTTC.

This clone was detected only a few times. The gene calls are TRBV19 and TRBJ1-6; D perhaps matches TRBD1 (5 bases). Germline CDR1 reads LNHDA; CDR2 reads SQIVND (reference sequence). Trimming shortened V by 1 base and J by 10 bases, and 11 bases separated the two germline ends. The CDR3 has 14 amino acids. CDR3 DNA: TGTGCCAGTAGTATAGTGGAAGGGGACTCACCCCTCCACTTT. Translating gives CASSIVEGDSPLHF.

The chain couples TRBV5-1 to TRBJ2-5; D possibly corresponds to TRBD1 (5 bases). The CDR3 consists of 14 residues. Germline V CDR1 and CDR2: SGHRS, YFSETQ. V was pared by 0 bases and J by 0 bases, with 6 bases between. The CDR3 reads CASSLAGYQETQYF. CDR3 nucleotides: TGCGCCAGCAGCTTGGCAGGGTACCAAGAGACCCAGTACTTC.

The sample holds a few counts of this clone. The V call is TRBV7-9, the J call TRBJ2-1; 7 bases map to TRBD1. The CDR3 is 16 residues long. The germline V gene has CDR1 SEHNR and CDR2 FQNEAQ (reference sequence). Trimming at V came to 5 bases and at J to 5 bases, leaving 12 bases not matched to a gene. The CDR3 here is CASSPVETGNHNEQFF. In nucleotides, the CDR3 is TGTGCCAGCAGCCCCGTGGAGACAGGGAACCACAATGAGCAGTTCTTC.

The chain links TRBV10-3 to TRBJ2-2; no clear D gene. Germline lookup yields CDR1 ENHRY and CDR2 SYGVKD. Trimming shortened V by 4 bases and J by 2 bases, and 5 bases separated the two germline ends. The CDR3 spans 13 residues. CDR3 region: CAISGTNTGELFF. The DNA for the CDR3 is TGTGCCATCAGTGGGACCAACACCGGGGAGCTGTTTTTT.

This clone was seen only once. This chain joins TRBV7-2 and TRBJ2-7, with 8 bases that match TRBD2. Germline lookup yields CDR1 SGHTA and CDR2 FQGNSA. Losses at the gene ends were 2 bases for V and 2 bases for J; bases not matched to a gene: 2. The CDR3 consists of 14 residues. CDR3 amino acids: CASSLIAGTYEQYF. As DNA, the CDR3 is TGTGCCAGCAGCTTAATAGCGGGGACCTACGAGCAGTACTTC.

This clone was counted between two and nine times. The chain links TRBV5-4 to TRBJ2-3, with D possibly being TRBD1 (7 bases). Trimming stripped 2 bases from V and 4 bases from J, with 11 bases between. Germline CDR1 and CDR2: SGHNT and YYREEE (reference sequence). This CDR3 contains 14 residues. CDR3 in DNA: TGTGCCAGCAGCTTCGGAGGGGGCGCAGATACGCAGTATTTT. Translating gives CASSFGGGADTQYF.

This sequence joins TRBV9 and TRBJ1-6; D not resolved. Germline CDR1 and CDR2: SGDLS and YYNGEE. The CDR3 loop spans 14 amino acids. The V end was cut by 5 bases, the J end by 14 bases, with 20 bases between. CDR3 sequence reads: CASRGDGELTSLHF. CDR3 nucleotide sequence: TGTGCCAGCAGGGGAGATGGGGAACTGACTTCCCTCCACTTT. The full variable domain, completed using reference TRBV9 and TRBJ1-6, is DSGVTQTPKHLITATGQRVTLRCSPRSGDLSVYWYQQSLDQGLQFLIQYYNGEERAKGNILERFSAQQFPDLHSELNLSSLELGDSALYFCASRGDGELTSLHFGNGTRLTVT.

There are a few counts of this clone. This chain connects TRBV6-5 to TRBJ2-1; D possibly matches TRBD1 or TRBD2 (6 bases each). The CDR3 sequence is 11 residues long. In germline, CDR1 is MNHEY, CDR2 SVGAGI. Between the trimmed V and J ends, which lost 5 bases and 9 bases, there was a span of 8 bases. CDR3 bases: TGTGCCAGCAGTGAGGGGGGTGAGCAGTTCTTC. It is translated as CASSEGGEQFF.

J is TRBJ2-2 and V is TRBV2; the D gene is possibly TRBD1 (6 bases). V was pared by 2 bases and J by 2 bases, with 9 bases between. Germline V gene data show CDR1 as SNHLY and CDR2 as FYNNEI. This CDR3 has 15 amino acids. For the CDR3, the DNA is TGTGCCAGCAGTGAAAGGACAGAAAACACCGGGGAGCTGTTTTTT. This translates into CASSERTENTGELFF.

This clone is medium-sized by share. The V and J genes are TRBV19 and TRBJ1-5; D is unclear. The CDR3 runs to 13 residues. Trimming took off 1 base at V and 9 bases at J, with 10 bases between the two ends. Germline V CDR1 and CDR2: LNHDA, SQIVND (reference sequence). CDR3 in DNA: TGTGCCAGTAGTATAGTTCCGGAGGGGCCCCAGCATTTT. The encoded protein is CASSIVPEGPQHF. The entire variable domain, with the rest obtained from reference TRBV19 and TRBJ1-5, is as follows: DGGITQSPKYLFRKEGQNVTLSCEQNLNHDAMYWYRQDPGQGLRLIYYSQIVNDFQKGDIAEGYSVSREKKESFPLTVTSAQKNPTAFYLCASSIVPEGPQHFGDGTRLSIL.

This clone is labeled medium-sized. This rearrangement joins TRBV28 to TRBJ1-2; no clear D gene. The germline V gene has CDR1 MDHEN and CDR2 SYDVKM. Deletions cut 5 bases from V and 8 bases from J, with 12 bases between. The CDR3 totals 12 residues. The CDR3, as DNA: TGTGCCAGCAGTCTGGATCGCTGGGGCTACACCTTC. It yields the protein CASSLDRWGYTF.

V usage is TRBV6-6 and J usage is TRBJ1-5, with TRBD1 as a possible D gene (6 bases). The CDR3 runs 15 residues. Germline values: CDR1 MNHNY, CDR2 SVGAGI (reference sequence). Trimming left V 6 bases short and J 6 bases short, with 18 bases between. The CDR3 region is CASSNVRGLGQPQHF. The CDR3 nucleotides are TGTGCCAGCAGCAACGTCCGGGGGCTGGGTCAGCCCCAGCATTTT.

This clone appeared once. This chain uses TRBV5-4 with TRBJ2-1; possibly TRBD1 for D (5 bases). The CDR3 length is 13 residues. Germline V gene lookup returns CDR1 SGHNT and CDR2 YYREEE (reference sequence). V lost 1 base, J lost 10 bases, and 12 bases lay in between. The CDR3 loop is CASSLSQGSEQFF. The CDR3 nucleotides read TGTGCCAGCAGCTTGTCGCAGGGCAGCGAGCAGTTCTTC.

This clone turned up a few times. The J gene is TRBJ1-2, the V gene TRBV13, with TRBD1 matching 7 bases. V lost 1 base and J lost 4; bases outside the gene matches: 3. CDR1 and CDR2 (germline): PRHDT, FYEKMQ (reference sequence). This CDR3 contains 14 residues. This CDR3 is CASSLAGGVYGYTF. DNA for the CDR3: TGTGCCAGCAGCTTAGCAGGGGGGGTCTATGGCTACACCTTC.

The chain combines TRBV9 with TRBJ1-1, with D unresolved. V was clipped by 0 bases and J by 3 bases, with 6 bases between them. The germline V gene has CDR1 SGDLS and CDR2 YYNGEE. The CDR3 loop spans 13 amino acids. The CDR3 protein is CASSVGAYTEAFF. Written as DNA, the CDR3 is TGTGCCAGCAGCGTAGGGGCGTACACTGAAGCTTTCTTT. Using reference TRBV9 and TRBJ1-1 for the parts outside the CDR3, the full variable domain is DSGVTQTPKHLITATGQRVTLRCSPRSGDLSVYWYQQSLDQGLQFLIQYYNGEERAKGNILERFSAQQFPDLHSELNLSSLELGDSALYFCASSVGAYTEAFFGQGTRLTVV.